This T cell receptor beta chain is drawn from a study of vaccination effects on CD4 cells after COVID-19. Study-wide results and limits: Late post-vaccination, clones induced by infection and those induced by vaccine underwent marked clonal contraction.

The method was immunoSEQ multiplex PCR; TCRdb's version includes in-frame clones alone and lacks a portion of them. The sample has tens of thousands of clones, over 70% seen once. Sequencing in the ViraFEST assay came after antigen-specific CD4+ T cells had been expanded with viral peptide pools, which were used to stimulate PBMC. It was after roughly ten days of culture that CD4+ T cells were isolated. None of the vaccinated had previously contracted SARS-CoV-2, and their nucleocapsid antibodies tested negative. A few million PBMC per well were cultured with roughly 9 IU/ml IL-2 and roughly 10 ug/ml peptides. In its sample, this clone was seen once. Its specificity is unknown. This CDR3 is built from 16 residues.

The V and J genes are TRBV21-1 and TRBJ2-3; the table gives TRBD2 as D, unverified against the DNA. TRBV21-1 represents a pseudogene. This TCR was recovered from a human donor who received a COVID-19 vaccine. Here the sequenced sample was CD4+ T cells from PBMCs cultured with SARS-CoV-2 spike peptides, taken before COVID-19 vaccination. The CDR3 here is CASSKGRLDPTDTQYF. Written as DNA, the CDR3 is TGTGCCAGCAGCAAAGGAAGGCTAGACCCCACAGATACGCAGTATTTT.